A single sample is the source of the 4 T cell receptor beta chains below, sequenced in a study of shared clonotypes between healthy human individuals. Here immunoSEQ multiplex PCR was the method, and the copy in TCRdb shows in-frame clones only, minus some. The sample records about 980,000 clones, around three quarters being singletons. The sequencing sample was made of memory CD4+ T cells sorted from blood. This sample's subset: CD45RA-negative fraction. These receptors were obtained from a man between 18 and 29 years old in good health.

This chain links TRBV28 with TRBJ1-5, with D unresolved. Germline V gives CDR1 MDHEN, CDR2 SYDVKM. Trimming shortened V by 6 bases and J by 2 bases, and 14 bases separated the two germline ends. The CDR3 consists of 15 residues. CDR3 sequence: CASSAGVTGNQPQHF. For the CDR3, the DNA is TGTGCCAGCAGCGCGGGCGTTACTGGCAATCAGCCCCAGCATTTT.

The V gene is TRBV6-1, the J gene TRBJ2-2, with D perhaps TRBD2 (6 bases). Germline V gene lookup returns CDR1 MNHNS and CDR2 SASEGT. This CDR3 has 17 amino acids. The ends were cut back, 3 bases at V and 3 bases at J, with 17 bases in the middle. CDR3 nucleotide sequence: TGTGCCAGCAGTGAGCGGGACTTCCTAATCTACACCGGGGAGCTGTTTTTT. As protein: CASSERDFLIYTGELFF.

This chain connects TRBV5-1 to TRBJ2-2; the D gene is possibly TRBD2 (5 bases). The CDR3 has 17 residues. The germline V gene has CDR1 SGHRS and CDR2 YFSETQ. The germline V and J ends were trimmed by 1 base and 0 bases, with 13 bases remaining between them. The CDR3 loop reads CASSLTRFGANTGELFF. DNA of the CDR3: TGCGCCAGCAGCTTGACGCGATTCGGGGCGAACACCGGGGAGCTGTTTTTT.

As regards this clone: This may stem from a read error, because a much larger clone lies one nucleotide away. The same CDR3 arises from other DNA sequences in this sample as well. The CDR3 reads CSVTGGGRSDTQYF. CDR3 DNA: TGCAGCGTCACAGGAGGGGGGAGGTCAGATACGCAGTATTTT. J is TRBJ2-3 and V is TRBV29-1; D is perhaps TRBD1 or TRBD2 (6 bases each). The CDR3 covers 14 residues. V shed 6 bases and J shed 4 bases, with 17 bases lying between them. From germline, CDR1 is SQVTM and CDR2 ANQGSEA.